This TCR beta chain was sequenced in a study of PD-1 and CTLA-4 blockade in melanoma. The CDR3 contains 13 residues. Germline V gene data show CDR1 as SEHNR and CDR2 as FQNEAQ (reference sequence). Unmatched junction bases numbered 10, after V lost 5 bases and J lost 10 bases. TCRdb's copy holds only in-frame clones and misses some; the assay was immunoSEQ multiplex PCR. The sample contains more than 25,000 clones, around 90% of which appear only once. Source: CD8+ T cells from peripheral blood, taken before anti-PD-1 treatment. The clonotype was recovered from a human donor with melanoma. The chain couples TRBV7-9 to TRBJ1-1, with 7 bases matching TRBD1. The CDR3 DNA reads TGTGCCAGCAGCGGCCGGGACAGCCTAAGAGCTTTCTTT. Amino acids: CASSGRDSLRAFF.